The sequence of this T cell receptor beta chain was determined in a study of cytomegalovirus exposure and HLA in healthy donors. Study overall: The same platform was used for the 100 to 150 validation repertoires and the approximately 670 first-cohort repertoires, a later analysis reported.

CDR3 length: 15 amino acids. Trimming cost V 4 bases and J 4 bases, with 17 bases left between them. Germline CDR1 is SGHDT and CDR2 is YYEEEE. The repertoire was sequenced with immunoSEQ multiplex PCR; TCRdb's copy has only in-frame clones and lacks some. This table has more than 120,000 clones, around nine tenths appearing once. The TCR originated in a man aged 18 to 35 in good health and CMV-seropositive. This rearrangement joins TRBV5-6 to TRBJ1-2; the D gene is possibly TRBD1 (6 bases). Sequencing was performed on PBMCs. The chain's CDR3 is CASSRPPTGSYGYTF. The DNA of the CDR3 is TGTGCCAGCAGCCGTCCTCCTACAGGGTCCTATGGCTACACCTTC.